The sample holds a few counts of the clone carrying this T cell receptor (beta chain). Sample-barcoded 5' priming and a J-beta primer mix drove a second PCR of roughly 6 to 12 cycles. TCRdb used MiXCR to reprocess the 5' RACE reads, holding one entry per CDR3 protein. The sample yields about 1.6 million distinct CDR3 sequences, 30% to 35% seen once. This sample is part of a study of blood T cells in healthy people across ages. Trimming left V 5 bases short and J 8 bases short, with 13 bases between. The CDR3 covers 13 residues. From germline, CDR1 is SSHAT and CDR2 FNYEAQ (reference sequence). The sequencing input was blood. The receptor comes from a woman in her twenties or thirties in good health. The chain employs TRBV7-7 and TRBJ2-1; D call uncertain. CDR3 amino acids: CASSARSSDEQFF. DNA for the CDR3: TGTGCCAGCAGCGCCCGATCCTCGGATGAGCAGTTCTTC.